This T cell receptor (beta chain) was found in a study of graft-versus-host responses after intestinal transplantation. About the study: Following induction with anti-thymocyte globulin, all recipients were given tacrolimus and steroids for 2 to 4 years.

TCRdb's table, derived via immunoSEQ multiplex PCR, lists solely in-frame clones and lacks some. The repertoire has around 20,000 clones, approximately 92% of them found once; the top ten carry 43%. This CDR3 is built from 15 residues. The germline CDR1 and CDR2 sequences are SGDLS and YYNGEE. V trimming: 0 bases; J trimming: 10 bases; junction bases outside the gene matches: 10. By its share, this clone is large. The antigen is undetermined. Study findings and constraints: Some patients had graft-donor T cell macrochimerism, and their allografts showed high graft-versus-host to host-versus-graft clonal ratios. Recipient-marrow GvH clones were detected, some having first appeared in ileum or blood.

The clonotype was recovered from a human patient who received an intestinal transplant, so some T cells may come from the graft donor. Source: PBMCs, taken roughly 39 weeks after intestinal transplant. The chain carries TRBV9 and TRBJ2-1, with 7 bases that match TRBD1. The CDR3 bases are TGTGCCAGCAGCGTAGATAATAAAGGGGGCGTGGAGCAGTTCTTC. Translating it yields CASSVDNKGGVEQFF.